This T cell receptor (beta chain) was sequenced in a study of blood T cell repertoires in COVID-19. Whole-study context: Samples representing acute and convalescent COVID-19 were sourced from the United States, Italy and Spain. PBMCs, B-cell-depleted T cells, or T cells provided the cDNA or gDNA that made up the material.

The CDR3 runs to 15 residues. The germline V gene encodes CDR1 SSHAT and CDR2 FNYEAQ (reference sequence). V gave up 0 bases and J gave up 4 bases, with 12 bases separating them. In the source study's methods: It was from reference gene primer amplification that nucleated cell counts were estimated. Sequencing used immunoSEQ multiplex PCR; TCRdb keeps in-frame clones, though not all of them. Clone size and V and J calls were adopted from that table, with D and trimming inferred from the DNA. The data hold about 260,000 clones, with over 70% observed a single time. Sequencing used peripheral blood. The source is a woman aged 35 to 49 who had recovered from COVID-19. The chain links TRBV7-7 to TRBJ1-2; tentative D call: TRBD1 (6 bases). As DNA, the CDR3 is TGTGCCAGCAGCTTAGCGGGAAACAGGGCCTATGGCTACACCTTC. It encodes CASSLAGNRAYGYTF.